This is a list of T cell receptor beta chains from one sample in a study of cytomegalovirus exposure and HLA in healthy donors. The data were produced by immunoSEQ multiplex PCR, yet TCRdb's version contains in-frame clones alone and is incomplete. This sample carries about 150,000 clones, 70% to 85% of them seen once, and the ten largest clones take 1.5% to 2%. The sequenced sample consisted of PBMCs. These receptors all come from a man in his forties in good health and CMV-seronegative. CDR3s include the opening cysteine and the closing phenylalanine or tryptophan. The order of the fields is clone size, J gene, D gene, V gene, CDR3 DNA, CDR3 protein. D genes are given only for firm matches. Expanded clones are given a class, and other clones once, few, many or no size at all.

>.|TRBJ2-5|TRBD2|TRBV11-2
TGTGCCAGCAGCCAGTGGCCGGAAGCGGGGGACCAAGAGACCCAGTACTTC
CASSQWPEAGDQETQYF
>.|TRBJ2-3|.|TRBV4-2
TGTGCCAGCAGCCCCGAGGGAGCTCCGGGTGATACGCAGTATTTT
CASSPEGAPGDTQYF
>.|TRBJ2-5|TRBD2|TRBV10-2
TGCGCCAGCAGGGCTAGCGGGCAAGAGACCCAGTACTTC
CASRASGQETQYF
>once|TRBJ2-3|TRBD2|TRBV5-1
TGCGCCAGCAGCGGCGGGGGGAACACAGATACGCAGTATTTT
CASSGGGNTDTQYF
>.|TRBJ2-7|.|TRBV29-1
TGCAGTCCCCCATGTGGCACCTACGAGCAGTACTTC
CSPPCGTYEQYF
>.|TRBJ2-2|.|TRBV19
TGTGCCAGTAGGTCCGGGGACTTTAACACCGGGGAGCTGTTTTTT
CASRSGDFNTGELFF
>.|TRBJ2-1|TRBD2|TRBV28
TGTGCCAGCAGTCCCGGACTAGCCCTCTACAATGAGCAGTTCTTC
CASSPGLALYNEQFF
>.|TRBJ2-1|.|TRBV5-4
TGTGCCAGCAGCGTGCCACCACAGGGCTTTAGCTCCTACAATGAGCAGTTCTTC
CASSVPPQGFSSYNEQFF
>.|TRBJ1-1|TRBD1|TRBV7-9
TGTGCCAGCAGCATGGACAGGTCTGAAGCTTTCTTT
CASSMDRSEAFF
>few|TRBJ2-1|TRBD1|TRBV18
TGTGCCAGCTCACCACGACAGGGGGATGAGCAGTTCTTC
CASSPRQGDEQFF
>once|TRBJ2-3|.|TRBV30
TGTGCCTGGACCTCTCGGAGGGGGCGCCGGACAGATACGCAGTATTTT
CAWTSRRGRRTDTQYF
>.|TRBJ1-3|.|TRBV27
TGTGCCAGCAGTATGAACAGGGATTTCTCTGGAAACACCATATATTTT
CASSMNRDFSGNTIYF
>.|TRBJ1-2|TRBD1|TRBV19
TGTGCCAGTAGTATAGACACAGGGGCTAACTATGGCTACACCTTC
CASSIDTGANYGYTF
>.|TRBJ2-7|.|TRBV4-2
TGTGCCAGCAGCCAAGAATGGACAGTCTACGAGCAGTACTTC
CASSQEWTVYEQYF
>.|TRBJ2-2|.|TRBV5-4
TGTGCCAGCAGCTTGGTCCAGTACACCGGGGAGCTGTTTTTT
CASSLVQYTGELFF
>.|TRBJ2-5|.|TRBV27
TGTGCCAGCAGTCCAACAGGGGGGGGAGAGACCCAGTACTTC
CASSPTGGGETQYF
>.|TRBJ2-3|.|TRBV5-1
TGCGCCAGCAGCGGCCAAACACAGGGTACTCGCACAGATACGCAGTATTTT
CASSGQTQGTRTDTQYF
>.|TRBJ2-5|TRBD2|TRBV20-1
TGCAGTGCTAGAGGGGAGGGATCACAGTACTTC
CSARGEGSQYF
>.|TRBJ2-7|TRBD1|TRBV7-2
TGTGCCACCTCAAAGACAGGGGGTAAATACGAGCAGTACTTC
CATSKTGGKYEQYF
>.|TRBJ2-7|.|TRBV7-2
TGTGCCAGCAGCCAAGAAGGGGACGGGAGCTACGAGCAGTACTTC
CASSQEGDGSYEQYF
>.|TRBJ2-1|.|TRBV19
TGTGCCAGTATGCGTTACAATGAGCAGTTCTTC
CASMRYNEQFF
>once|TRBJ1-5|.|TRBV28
TGTGCCAGCAGTTTATTCTACAATCAGCCCCAGCATTTT
CASSLFYNQPQHF
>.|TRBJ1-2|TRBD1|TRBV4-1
TGCGCCAGCAGCCAAGATGACAGGGTAATCATGGGAGGCTACACCTTC
CASSQDDRVIMGGYTF
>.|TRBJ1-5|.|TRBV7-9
TGTGCCAGCAGCTTATCGGGGGATCAGCCCCAGCATTTT
CASSLSGDQPQHF
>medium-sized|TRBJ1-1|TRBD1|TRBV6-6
TGTGCCAGCAGTTCCGGGACAGGGGCCGAAGCTTTCTTT
CASSSGTGAEAFF
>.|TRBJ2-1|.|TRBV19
TGTGCCAGTAGACTTGAAACAGGGTTATTACGCGGGAGAGCTAAATACAATGAGCAGTTCTTC
CASRLETGLLRGRAKYNEQFF
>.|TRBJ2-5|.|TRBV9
TGTGCCAGCAGCGTAAGGGGCCTGTACCAAGAGACCCAGTACTTC
CASSVRGLYQETQYF
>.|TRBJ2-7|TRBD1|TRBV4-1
TGCGCCAGCAGCCACCTCCCTCGGGACAGCTCCTACGAGCAGTACTTC
CASSHLPRDSSYEQYF
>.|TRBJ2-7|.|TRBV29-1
TGCAGCGTTGCTGGGCAGGACTCCTACGAGCAGTACTTC
CSVAGQDSYEQYF
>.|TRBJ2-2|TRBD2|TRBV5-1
TGCGCCAGCAGAACAGGGACTAGCGGAAACACCGGGGAGCTGTTTTTT
CASRTGTSGNTGELFF
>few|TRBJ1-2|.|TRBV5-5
TGTGCCAGCAGCTGGGGAAGTGGGGCGGCTAACTATGGCTACACCTTC
CASSWGSGAANYGYTF
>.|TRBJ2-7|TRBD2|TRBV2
TGTGCCAGCAGTGAACTAGGCGGGAGCATCAACGAGCAGTACTTC
CASSELGGSINEQYF
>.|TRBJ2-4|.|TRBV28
TGTGCCAGCAGTTTTGGCGGTACAGGTACCAAAAACATTCAGTACTTC
CASSFGGTGTKNIQYF
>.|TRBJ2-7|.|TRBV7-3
TGTGCCAGCAGCCCCTTTCCGGGGGACGAGCAGTACTTC
CASSPFPGDEQYF
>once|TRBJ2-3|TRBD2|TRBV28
TGTGCCAGCAGTTTCCCGGGACTAGCGGGGGGGCATTCGGATACGCAGTATTTT
CASSFPGLAGGHSDTQYF
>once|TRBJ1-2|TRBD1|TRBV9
TGTGCCAGCAGGGCCGCTGGGGGGACAGGGAGCGGCTACACCTTC
CASRAAGGTGSGYTF
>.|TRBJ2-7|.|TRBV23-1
TGCGCCAGCAGTCAATCGAAAGCAGGGCACCCTCTACACGGCTACGAGCAGTACTTC
CASSQSKAGHPLHGYEQYF
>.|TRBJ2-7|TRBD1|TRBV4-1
TGCGCCAGCAGCCAGGGACAGACCTACGAGCAGTACTTC
CASSQGQTYEQYF
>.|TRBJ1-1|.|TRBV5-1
TGCGCCAGCAGCGGATTCAGGGGTGGGATCACTGAAGCTTTCTTT
CASSGFRGGITEAFF
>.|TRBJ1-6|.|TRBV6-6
TGTGCCAGCAGTTACTCGTCCCCAGGGAAGGAATCACCCCTCCACTTT
CASSYSSPGKESPLHF
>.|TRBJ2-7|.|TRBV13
TGTGCCAGCAGCTTAGAGCGGGTTCGCGAGCAGTACTTC
CASSLERVREQYF